This TCR beta chain is drawn from a study of blood T cell repertoires in COVID-19. Authors' methods: For nucleated cells, counts were estimated from reference gene primer amplification. Clones were sequenced by immunoSEQ multiplex PCR, and TCRdb holds only the in-frame ones, with some missing. V, J and clone size are taken as reported in that table, and D and trimming were inferred from the DNA itself. The sample contains about 200,000 clones, more than 75% of which appear only once. Seattle patient enrollment occurred during active infection, with longitudinal follow-up thereafter. Trimming left V 6 bases short and J 0 bases short, with 10 bases between. This CDR3 contains 14 residues. From germline, CDR1 is MNHEY and CDR2 SVGAGI.

The receptor's source is a woman aged 55-70 years with COVID-19, enrolled during active disease. The chain employs TRBV6-5 and TRBJ2-3; D is ambiguous. Input material: peripheral blood. The CDR3 DNA sequence: TGTGCCAGCAGCTTAACTCCTAGCACAGATACGCAGTATTTT. Residues: CASSLTPSTDTQYF.